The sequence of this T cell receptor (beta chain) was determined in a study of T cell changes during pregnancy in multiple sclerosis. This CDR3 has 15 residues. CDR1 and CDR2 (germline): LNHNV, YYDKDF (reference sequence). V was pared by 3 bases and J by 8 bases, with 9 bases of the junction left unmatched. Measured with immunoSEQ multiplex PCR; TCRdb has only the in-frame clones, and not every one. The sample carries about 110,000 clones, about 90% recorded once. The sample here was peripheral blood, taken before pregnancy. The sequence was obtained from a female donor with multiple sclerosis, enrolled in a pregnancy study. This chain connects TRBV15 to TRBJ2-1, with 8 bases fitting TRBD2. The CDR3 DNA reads TGTGCCACCAGCAGTCGGGGGGGCTTGATAGATGAGCAGTTCTTC. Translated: CATSSRGGLIDEQFF.